These T cell receptor beta chains were read from a single sample in a study of blood T cell repertoires in COVID-19. Here immunoSEQ multiplex PCR was the method, and the copy in TCRdb shows in-frame clones only, minus some. The sample has around 170,000 clones, about 85% seen once. The sequenced sample consisted of peripheral blood. Receptors originate from a woman aged 30 to 39 with active or convalescent COVID-19. Both conserved end residues are part of each CDR3. A D gene is named only where the DNA matches it firmly. Clone size is shown for a subset of rows, as once, few, many or a class of expanded clone.

>TRBJ2-7|14|.|.|TRBV19
CASSTRQEPYEQYF
TGTGCCAGTAGTACCCGACAGGAGCCCTACGAGCAGTACTTC
>TRBJ2-7|14|.|TRBD1|TRBV2
CASSVRDRAHEQYF
TGTGCCAGCAGTGTCCGGGACAGGGCCCACGAGCAGTACTTC
>TRBJ1-4|16|.|.|TRBV11-2
CASSLVSTGSNEKLFF
TGTGCCAGCAGCTTAGTGTCTACAGGGTCTAATGAAAAACTGTTTTTT
>TRBJ2-1|14|once|.|TRBV20-1
CSASALFSYNEQFF
TGCAGTGCTAGTGCGCTATTCTCCTACAATGAGCAGTTCTTC
>TRBJ2-6|18|.|TRBD1|TRBV6-2/TRBV6-3
CASSYGTGWVSGANVLTF
TGTGCCAGCAGTTACGGGACAGGGTGGGTCTCTGGGGCCAACGTCCTGACTTTC
>TRBJ1-2|14|.|TRBD1|TRBV5-5
CASTWGTVNYGYTF
TGTGCCAGCACGTGGGGGACAGTCAACTATGGCTACACCTTC
>TRBJ1-5|13|.|.|TRBV18
CASSPGRDQPQHF
TGTGCCAGCTCACCGGGGAGGGATCAGCCCCAGCATTTT
>TRBJ1-4|11|.|.|TRBV19
CATPKSKKLFF
TGTGCCACCCCGAAATCTAAAAAACTGTTTTTT
>TRBJ2-6|18|.|TRBD2|TRBV11-2
CASSYSSGSNSGANVLTF
TGTGCCAGCAGCTACTCTAGCGGGTCCAATAGCGGGGCCAACGTCCTGACTTTC
>TRBJ2-7|16|.|TRBD2|TRBV2
CASRRGLAGGRYEQYF
TGTGCCAGCAGGAGGGGCTTAGCGGGGGGGCGCTACGAGCAGTACTTC
>TRBJ1-2|15|.|.|TRBV6-2/TRBV6-3
CASSYSPTDFYGYTF
TGTGCCAGCAGTTACTCGCCGACAGATTTCTATGGCTACACCTTC
>TRBJ1-1|13|few|.|TRBV6-5
CASSIGGGTEAFF
TGTGCCAGCAGTATCGGGGGAGGAACTGAAGCTTTCTTT
>TRBJ2-7|11|.|TRBD1|TRBV6-6
CASRTGYEQYF
TGTGCCAGCAGGACAGGGTACGAGCAGTACTTC
>TRBJ2-1|15|.|TRBD1|TRBV28
CASRPGTGGYNEQFF
TGTGCCAGCAGACCAGGGACAGGGGGCTACAATGAGCAGTTCTTC
>TRBJ1-1|17|.|TRBD1|TRBV10-3
CAISEETGYRGNAEAFF
TGTGCCATCAGTGAGGAGACAGGGTATAGAGGGAACGCTGAAGCTTTCTTT
>TRBJ2-1|14|.|TRBD1|TRBV5-6
CASSGQGRYNEQFF
TGTGCCAGCAGCGGACAGGGCAGATACAATGAGCAGTTCTTC
>TRBJ1-5|15|.|.|TRBV28
CASSLPAGPGQPQHF
TGTGCCAGCAGTTTACCGGCAGGGCCGGGTCAGCCCCAGCATTTT
>TRBJ2-3|13|.|.|TRBV7-9
CASRQLNTDTQYF
TGTGCCAGCAGACAGCTAAACACAGATACGCAGTATTTT
>TRBJ1-4|15|once|TRBD1|TRBV2
CASSRQGTTNEKLFF
TGTGCCAGCAGCAGACAGGGAACAACTAATGAAAAACTGTTTTTT
>TRBJ2-7|15|.|.|TRBV5-1
CASSLATPPPYEQYF
TGCGCCAGCAGCTTGGCCACACCACCCCCCTACGAGCAGTACTTC
>TRBJ2-3|16|.|.|TRBV4-2
CASSQIVGAQTDTQYF
TGTGCCAGCAGCCAAATTGTCGGAGCCCAGACAGATACGCAGTATTTT
>TRBJ2-2|15|.|.|TRBV5-1
CASSLGVINTGELFF
TGCGCCAGCAGCTTGGGAGTTATTAACACCGGGGAGCTGTTTTTT
>TRBJ1-1|15|.|.|TRBV5-8
CASSLGAGLNTEAFF
TGTGCCAGCAGCCTGGGGGCAGGGTTGAACACTGAAGCTTTCTTT
>TRBJ2-3|14|.|TRBD2|TRBV5-1
CASRGLASTDTQYF
TGCGCCAGCAGGGGACTAGCGTCCACAGATACGCAGTATTTT
>TRBJ1-1|12|.|.|TRBV30
CAWSRIDTEAFF
TGTGCCTGGAGTCGAATAGACACTGAAGCTTTCTTT
>TRBJ2-1|16|.|TRBD2|TRBV27
CASSLSGRSSYNEQFF
TGTGCCAGCAGTCTGAGCGGGAGGAGCTCCTACAATGAGCAGTTCTTC
>TRBJ1-1|11|.|.|TRBV12-3/TRBV12-4
CASSPDLRAFF
TGTGCCAGCAGTCCGGACTTAAGAGCTTTCTTT
>TRBJ1-2|17|.|TRBD1|TRBV5-3
CARSVAPGQGDLYGYTF
TGTGCCAGAAGCGTCGCCCCGGGACAGGGGGATCTCTATGGCTACACCTTC
>TRBJ2-2|16|.|TRBD1|TRBV7-9
CASRISGQVDTGELFF
TGTGCCAGCAGAATCTCAGGACAGGTTGACACCGGGGAGCTGTTTTTT
>TRBJ2-7|11|.|.|TRBV7-9
CASSLEYEQYF
TGTGCCAGCAGCTTGGAGTACGAGCAGTACTTC
>TRBJ2-3|16|.|.|TRBV18
CASSPVAGASTDTQYF
TGTGCCAGCTCACCAGTAGCAGGGGCTAGCACAGATACGCAGTATTTT
>TRBJ2-7|14|.|TRBD2|TRBV7-2
CASGTMGLDYEQYF
TGTGCCAGCGGCACTATGGGACTAGACTACGAGCAGTACTTC
>TRBJ2-3|16|.|TRBD1|TRBV7-9
CASSSPWTGLADTQYF
TGTGCCAGCAGCTCCCCCTGGACAGGGTTGGCAGATACGCAGTATTTT
>TRBJ1-4|15|once|.|TRBV6-1
CASSEGVDSYEKLFF
TGTGCCAGCAGTGAAGGAGTAGACAGCTATGAAAAACTGTTTTTT
>TRBJ2-7|13|.|TRBD1|TRBV10-3
CAISPGQGGEQYF
TGTGCCATCAGTCCGGGACAGGGGGGAGAGCAGTACTTC
>TRBJ1-2|16|.|TRBD1|TRBV11-2
CASSLDPGQWTYGYTF
TGTGCCAGCAGCTTAGACCCGGGACAGTGGACCTATGGCTACACCTTC
>TRBJ2-2|13|.|.|TRBV18
CASSPDMAGELFF
TGTGCCAGCTCACCGGACATGGCCGGGGAGCTGTTTTTT
>TRBJ1-3|16|.|.|TRBV6-1
CASSEGGSSTGNTIYF
TGTGCCAGCAGTGAAGGAGGTAGCTCGACTGGAAACACCATATATTTT
>TRBJ2-2|13|once|.|TRBV7-9
CASSPTGSGELFF
TGTGCCAGCAGCCCGACTGGGTCGGGGGAGCTGTTTTTT
>TRBJ1-2|14|.|TRBD1|TRBV19
CASSRDSSNYGYTF
TGTGCCAGTAGTAGGGACAGCTCAAACTATGGCTACACCTTC